This T cell receptor (beta chain) was retrieved from a study of blood T cell repertoires in COVID-19. Study information: T cells, B-cell-depleted T cells, or PBMCs supplied cDNA or gDNA.

This CDR3 has 18 residues. V shed 2 bases, J shed 4 bases, and the junction held 16 bases outside the gene matches. Germline V lookup: CDR1 MNHEY, CDR2 SVGEGT. Participant age was roughly 18 to 90 years, and participants resided in 25 or so US areas. Recovery meant two consecutive negative NP/OP PCR tests, professional clearance, or resolved symptoms. The repertoire was sequenced with immunoSEQ multiplex PCR; TCRdb's copy has only in-frame clones and lacks some. The sample carries around 280,000 clones, approximately 90% recorded once. Sequencing input: PBMCs or T cells enriched from blood (not recorded which). The sequence was collected from a woman in her forties who had recovered from COVID-19. The gene calls are TRBV6-2 or TRBV6-3 and TRBJ2-7, with 8 bases aligning to TRBD2. CDR3 sequence: CASSYEAEAGVTTYEQYF. CDR3 bases: TGTGCCAGCAGTTACGAGGCGGAAGCGGGAGTCACCACTTACGAGCAGTACTTC.